Listed here are 19 T cell receptor beta chains from one sample, sequenced in a study of blood T cell repertoires in COVID-19. Assay used: immunoSEQ multiplex PCR; TCRdb lists only in-frame clones, some missing. The sample has about 160,000 clones, under 85% seen once; the top ten hold about 1.2%. The sample was peripheral blood. The receptors shown here come from a man aged 60 to 69 who had recovered from COVID-19.

This clone was detected once. The gene calls are TRBV19 and TRBJ1-2, with D possibly matching TRBD1 (5 bases). The CDR3 spans 14 residues. CDR1 and CDR2 (germline): LNHDA, SQIVND (reference sequence). The ends were cut back, 5 bases at V and 0 bases at J, with 10 bases in the middle. The CDR3 sequence: CASSPPTANYGYTF. The CDR3 region has the DNA TGTGCCAGTAGTCCCCCGACAGCTAACTATGGCTACACCTTC.

This clone appeared a few times. The chain uses TRBV10-3 and TRBJ2-3; 10 nucleotides line up with TRBD2. This CDR3 has 14 amino acids. With V trimmed by 9 bases and J by 6 bases, 9 bases remained unmatched. Per the germline V gene, CDR1 is ENHRY and CDR2 is SYGVKD. CDR3 bases: TGTGCCATATCAATTAGCGGGGGGTTGGATACGCAGTATTTT. Encoded protein: CAISISGGLDTQYF.

CDR3 amino acids: CASSSGLAVNYEQYF. The CDR3 DNA follows: TGTGCCAGCAGCTCAGGACTAGCGGTTAACTACGAGCAGTACTTC. The chain joins TRBV6-1 to TRBJ2-7; TRBD2 matches 10 bases. In germline, CDR1 is MNHNS, CDR2 SASEGT. V lost 6 bases, J lost 3 bases, and 8 bases stayed unmatched. The CDR3 has 15 amino acids.

V is TRBV3-1 (or the pseudogene TRBV3-2) and J is TRBJ1-2; 7 bases are shared with TRBD1. Germline CDR1 LGHDT, CDR2 YNNKEL (reference sequence). The CDR3 runs 14 residues. Trimming cost V 6 bases and J 2 bases; bases outside gene matches: 6. The CDR3 nucleotides read TGTGCCAGCAGTCCCACAGGGGTAAACTATGGCTACACCTTC. Residues: CASSPTGVNYGYTF.

This clone was recorded once. The rearrangement uses TRBV19 and TRBJ1-6; 7 bases agree with TRBD1. Germline V gene data show CDR1 as LNHDA and CDR2 as SQIVND (reference sequence). J gave up 6 bases and V 6 bases, and 8 bases lay outside the gene matches. The CDR3 length is 15 residues. Here the CDR3 reads CASRFQGEANSPLHF. The CDR3 bases are TGTGCCAGTAGATTCCAGGGGGAAGCTAATTCACCCCTCCACTTT.

This chain links TRBV2 with TRBJ1-1; a weak D match, TRBD1 (6 bases). V lost 6 bases, J lost 1 base, and 12 bases lay in between. Germline CDR1 is SNHLY and CDR2 is FYNNEI. The CDR3 is 14 amino acids. CDR3: CASRARGWNTEAFF. CDR3 in DNA: TGTGCCAGCAGGGCCAGGGGCTGGAACACTGAAGCTTTCTTT.

This clone has only one observation. The rearrangement links TRBV7-8 to TRBJ1-6, with TRBD1 matching over 8 bases. The germline V gene encodes CDR1 SGHVS and CDR2 FQNEAQ. This CDR3 is built from 15 residues. V dropped 5 bases and J dropped 9; count of bases not matched to a gene: 9. CDR3 protein: CASSPLTGVGSPLHF. For the CDR3, the DNA is TGTGCCAGCAGCCCCCTGACAGGGGTTGGTTCACCCCTCCACTTT.

The chain combines TRBV5-8 with TRBJ1-6; D is unclear. The CDR3 runs to 13 residues. Trimming shortened V by 3 bases and J by 4 bases, and 5 bases separated the two germline ends. CDR1 SGHTS and CDR2 YDEGEE come from the germline V gene. For the CDR3, the DNA is TGTGCCAGCAGCTCCCGGTATAATTCACCCCTCCACTTT. Its translation: CASSSRYNSPLHF. Using reference TRBV5-8 and TRBJ1-6 for the parts outside the CDR3, the full variable domain is EAGVTQSPTHLIKTRGQQATLRCSPISGHTSVYWYQQALGLGLQFLLWYDEGEERNRGNFPPRFSGRQFPNYSSELNVNALELEDSALYLCASSSRYNSPLHFGNGTRLTVT.

This clone was recorded a few times. The chain employs TRBV3-1 (or the pseudogene TRBV3-2) and TRBJ1-4; no definite D call. The CDR3 consists of 12 residues. V dropped 4 bases and J dropped 8 bases, with 8 bases sitting between them. Germline V gene data show CDR1 as LGHDT and CDR2 as YNNKEL (reference sequence). In DNA, the CDR3 is TGTGCCAGCAGCCTGTCCGGGGAAAAACTGTTTTTT. Encoded protein: CASSLSGEKLFF.

The chain uses TRBV7-3 and TRBJ2-2; D is possibly TRBD1 (5 bases). This CDR3 is 13 amino acids long. Germline loops: CDR1 SGHTA, CDR2 FQGTGA. V lost 5 bases, J lost 6 bases, and 10 bases lay in between. The CDR3 sequence: CASSPGYAGELFF. DNA for the CDR3: TGTGCCAGCAGCCCAGGGTACGCCGGGGAGCTGTTTTTT. Based on the CDR3 plus reference TRBV7-3 and TRBJ2-2, the full variable domain is GAGVSQTPSNKVTEKGKYVELRCDPISGHTALYWYRQSLGQGPEFLIYFQGTGAADDSGLPNDRFFAVRPEGSVSTLKIQRTERGDSAVYLCASSPGYAGELFFGEGSRLTVL.

The chain is built from TRBV30 and TRBJ1-6, with TRBD1 matching over 8 bases. This CDR3 has 15 residues. V lost 0 bases and J lost 8; bases outside the gene matches: 6. The germline V gene encodes CDR1 GTSNPN and CDR2 SVGIG (reference sequence). CDR3: CAWSVGTGRYSPLHF. In DNA form, the CDR3 reads TGTGCCTGGAGTGTAGGGACAGGCCGGTATTCACCCCTCCACTTT.

This chain connects TRBV5-1 to TRBJ1-1; a weak D match, TRBD1 (6 bases). The CDR3 is 19 amino acids. V was clipped by 0 bases and J by 0 bases, with 21 bases between them. Per the germline V gene, CDR1 is SGHRS and CDR2 is YFSETQ. The CDR3 DNA reads TGCGCCAGCAGCTTGGAGACAGGTCAATATGGGGCAATGAACACTGAAGCTTTCTTT. This translates into CASSLETGQYGAMNTEAFF.

The V gene is TRBV19, the J gene TRBJ1-2; 7 nucleotides line up with TRBD1. The junction had 12 bases not matched to a gene; V was cut back by 4 bases and J by 4 bases. Germline lookup yields CDR1 LNHDA and CDR2 SQIVND (reference sequence). The CDR3 spans 16 residues. The chain's CDR3 is CASSKGTPGTAYGYTF. The CDR3 DNA follows: TGTGCCAGTAGTAAGGGGACCCCCGGGACAGCCTATGGCTACACCTTC.

The chain joins TRBV18 to TRBJ1-1; tentatively, D is TRBD1 (6 bases). Germline CDR1 and CDR2: KGHSH and LQKENI. The CDR3 has 14 amino acids. V was pared by 3 bases and J by 1 base, with 9 bases between. The CDR3 DNA follows: TGTGCCAGCTCACCGGGACACCAGAACACTGAAGCTTTCTTT. Its translation: CASSPGHQNTEAFF.

The chain is built from TRBV29-1 and TRBJ2-5; possibly TRBD1 for D (6 bases). Per the germline V gene, CDR1 is SQVTM and CDR2 is ANQGSEA. The CDR3 consists of 12 residues. Trimming stripped 6 bases from V and 1 base from J, with 9 bases between. The CDR3 DNA sequence: TGCAGCGTGACAGGTCCCCAAGAGACCCAGTACTTC. Amino acids: CSVTGPQETQYF.

On this clone: At one end the junction does not follow the germline gene, possibly because of a read error. The J gene is TRBJ1-2, the V gene TRBV10-3; no definite D call. CDR1 and CDR2 from the germline V gene are ENHRY and SYGVKD. This CDR3 comprises 14 residues. In DNA form, the CDR3 reads TGTGCCATCACTGAGACACCGGACTTTAATGGCTACACCTTC. Its translation is CAITETPDFNGYTF.

This clone was detected only a few times. V and J are TRBV4-2 and TRBJ2-2, with D unresolved. CDR3 length equals 15 residues. Trimming removed 3 bases from V and 3 bases from J, with 11 bases in between. Per germline, CDR1 LGHNA and CDR2 YNFKEQ. The CDR3 nucleotides read TGTGCCAGCAGCCAGCTATGGTCATACACCGGGGAGCTGTTTTTT. Its translation is CASSQLWSYTGELFF.

The gene calls are TRBV6-6 and TRBJ2-7; D might be TRBD1 (5 bases). Germline values: CDR1 MNHNY, CDR2 SVGAGI (reference sequence). There are 14 residues in the CDR3. The ends were cut back, 0 bases at V and 5 bases at J, with 11 bases in the middle. The CDR3 bases are TGTGCCAGCAGTTACTCCCAGGGTAAAGACGAGCAGTACTTC. Amino acids: CASSYSQGKDEQYF.

The rearrangement uses TRBV11-1 and TRBJ2-1; 10 bases match TRBD1. Looked up from germline, CDR1 is SGHAT and CDR2 is FQDESV (reference sequence). The CDR3 runs 15 residues. J was trimmed by 4 bases and V by 5 bases; bases with no gene match: 5. The CDR3 is CASSLDRGTYNEQFF. The CDR3 bases are TGTGCCAGCAGCCTGGACAGGGGGACTTACAATGAGCAGTTCTTC.